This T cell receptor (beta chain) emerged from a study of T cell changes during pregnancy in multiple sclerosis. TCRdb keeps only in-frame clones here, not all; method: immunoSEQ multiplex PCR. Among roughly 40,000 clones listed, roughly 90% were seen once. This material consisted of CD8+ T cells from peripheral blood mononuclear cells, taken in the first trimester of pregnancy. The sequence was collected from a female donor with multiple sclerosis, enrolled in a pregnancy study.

CDR3 protein: CASSKRAGLNTEAFF. Written as DNA, the CDR3 is TGTGCCAGCAGCAAACGGGCAGGGCTGAACACTGAAGCTTTCTTT. This chain joins TRBV21-1 and TRBJ1-1; TRBD1 is the table's D call and was not checked against the DNA. TRBV21-1 is a listed pseudogene. This CDR3 is built from 15 residues.